One sample yielded the 31 T cell receptor beta chains listed below, sequenced in a study of spatial heterogeneity in lung cancer. One entry per CDR3 protein results from TCRdb running MiXCR on the 5' RACE reads. The table shows 20,000 or so distinct CDR3 sequences, with more than 5.5% occurring only once. These TCRs' antigens remain unknown. As for time point: sample taken at primary tumor resection. Overall study findings and caveats: Counts of expanded alpha and beta TCRs within tumors tracked the tumor nonsynonymous mutation count.

The starting material was lung tumor tissue, obtained at surgery. These receptors originate from a female donor with early-stage non-small cell lung cancer.

This clonotype was detected many times. The chain joins TRBV5-6 to TRBJ2-2, with a possible D match to TRBD2 (5 bases). Trimming removed 0 bases from V and 3 bases from J, with 12 bases in between. The CDR3 is 16 residues long. Germline CDR1 reads SGHDT; CDR2 reads YYEEEE. Here the CDR3 reads CASSLGAGTYTGELFF. CDR3 bases: TGTGCCAGCAGCTTGGGTGCGGGTACTTACACCGGGGAGCTGTTTTTT.

This chain uses TRBV4-3 with TRBJ2-1, with 10 bases that match TRBD1. The trim removed 4 bases at V and 4 bases at J, leaving 4 bases unmatched. Looked up from germline, CDR1 is LGHNA and CDR2 is YSLEER. This CDR3 has 15 amino acids. CDR3 coding DNA: TGCGCCAGCAGCCCGAGGACAGGGGGTTACAATGAGCAGTTCTTC. This encodes CASSPRTGGYNEQFF.

This clonotype was detected many times. The genes are TRBV6-5 and TRBJ2-3, with D possibly matching TRBD1 (6 bases). The CDR3 is made up of 14 amino acids. Trimming removed 6 bases at V and 0 bases at J, with 10 bases between. Germline values: CDR1 MNHEY, CDR2 SVGAGI. The CDR3 bases are TGTGCCAGCAGACGGACAGCTAGCACAGATACGCAGTATTTT. This sequence encodes CASRRTASTDTQYF.

This clonotype was seen repeatedly, ten times or more. The chain has TRBV4-3 and TRBJ2-7; 7 bases map to TRBD1. Looked up from germline, CDR1 is LGHNA and CDR2 is YSLEER. After removal of 1 base from V and 3 bases from J, the junction contained 6 bases not matched to a gene. The CDR3 length is 15 residues. The CDR3 DNA sequence: TGCGCCAGCAGCCAAGTTATAAGACAGGGCTACGAGCAGTACTTC. It yields the protein CASSQVIRQGYEQYF.

This clonotype was observed many times. This chain connects TRBV20-1 to TRBJ1-6, with TRBD1 matching over 8 bases. V trimming: 3 bases; J trimming: 8 bases; junction bases outside the gene matches: 6. Germline V lookup: CDR1 DFQATT, CDR2 SNEGSKA (reference sequence). The CDR3 loop spans 14 amino acids. In DNA form, the CDR3 reads TGCAGTGCTAGGGACAGGGCCGGGTATTCACCCCTCCACTTT. Amino acid sequence: CSARDRAGYSPLHF.

This clonotype appeared many times. V gene TRBV28 combines with J gene TRBJ1-2; perhaps TRBD1 as D (5 bases). CDR1 and CDR2 from the germline V gene are MDHEN and SYDVKM. This CDR3 is built from 12 residues. V lost 4 bases, J lost 4 bases, and 7 bases lay in between. The CDR3 protein is CASSSRAYGYTF. The CDR3 DNA reads TGTGCCAGCAGTTCCAGGGCCTATGGCTACACCTTC.

This clonotype is categorized as medium-sized. This rearrangement joins TRBV6-6 to TRBJ2-3, with D unclear. V dropped 2 bases and J dropped 2 bases, with 8 bases sitting between them. The CDR3 totals 14 residues. Germline CDR1 reads MNHNY; CDR2 reads SVGAGI (reference sequence). Here the CDR3 DNA reads TGTGCCAGCAGTTACAGACACCTCACAGATACGCAGTATTTT. This translates into CASSYRHLTDTQYF.

This clonotype occurred many times. The chain is built from TRBV19 and TRBJ2-1, with 9 bases matching TRBD2. J was trimmed by 5 bases and V by 3 bases; bases with no gene match: 14. The V gene's germline CDR1 is LNHDA and CDR2 SQIVND (reference sequence). This CDR3 contains 18 residues. CDR3 nucleotides: TGTGCCAGTAGTATCCGGTCCTTAGCGGGAGAAGGTGACAATGAGCAGTTCTTC. Protein product: CASSIRSLAGEGDNEQFF.

In this sample, this clonotype turned up a few times. The chain employs TRBV3-1 and TRBJ2-5, with D tentatively TRBD2 (5 bases). Germline V gene sequence: CDR1 LGHDT, CDR2 YNNKEL (reference sequence). Trimming cost V 1 base and J 3 bases, with 21 bases left between them. The CDR3 contains 18 residues. The CDR3 here is CASSQGNSPDWLKETQYF. In DNA, the CDR3 is TGTGCCAGCAGCCAAGGAAACAGCCCGGACTGGCTAAAAGAGACCCAGTACTTC.

This clonotype was seen ten or more times. This chain uses TRBV2 with TRBJ2-3, with TRBD1 as a possible D gene (6 bases). The CDR3 totals 14 residues. Germline V gene data show CDR1 as SNHLY and CDR2 as FYNNEI. V was pared by 4 bases and J by 1 base, with 9 bases between. CDR3 in amino acids: CASSVRTGTDTQYF. In DNA, the CDR3 is TGTGCCAGCAGTGTTCGGACAGGCACAGATACGCAGTATTTT.

The chain carries TRBV11-2 and TRBJ2-7; 9 nucleotides match TRBD1. The CDR3 extends over 15 amino acids. Germline loops: CDR1 SGHAT, CDR2 FQNNGV. The junction had 9 bases not matched to a gene; V was cut back by 2 bases and J by 7 bases. The CDR3 nucleotides are TGTGCCAGCAGCTTAACACAGGGGGCGAAATGGGAGCAGTACGTC. This encodes CASSLTQGAKWEQYV.

This clonotype is medium-sized. The chain has TRBV5-5 and TRBJ2-7; 10 nucleotides align to TRBD2. Losses at the gene ends were 4 bases for V and 3 bases for J; bases not matched to a gene: 7. The CDR3 has 15 amino acids. Germline CDR1 reads SGHKS; CDR2 reads YYEKEE (reference sequence). The CDR3 bases are TGTGCCAGCAGCGTTACTAGCGGGACGCACTACGAGCAGTACTTC. Its protein is CASSVTSGTHYEQYF.

This clonotype was detected ten times or more. The chain joins TRBV29-1 to TRBJ1-2, with 8 bases aligning to TRBD1. V shed 6 bases and J 3 bases; nucleotides not matched to a gene: 3. Germline V gives CDR1 SQVTM, CDR2 ANQGSEA. The CDR3 consists of 12 residues. The CDR3 nucleotides are TGCAGCGTAGTGGGACAGGACTATGGCTACACCTTC. Translated: CSVVGQDYGYTF.

This clonotype counts as medium-sized (0.01 to 0.1%). The chain carries TRBV7-2 and TRBJ1-1; 9 nucleotides agree with TRBD1. This CDR3 comprises 13 residues. Germline CDR1 reads SGHTA; CDR2 reads FQGNSA. The J segment lost 10 bases and the V segment lost 5 bases, leaving 8 bases of the junction unmatched. CDR3 loop: CASSPLQGAPAFF. CDR3 coding DNA: TGTGCCAGCAGCCCCTTACAGGGGGCCCCAGCTTTCTTT.

This clonotype was observed many times. The gene calls are TRBV3-1 and TRBJ2-3; the match to TRBD2 covers 10 bases. V lost 2 bases and J lost 4; bases outside the gene matches: 6. Germline V gives CDR1 LGHDT, CDR2 YNNKEL (reference sequence). The CDR3 covers 16 residues. In nucleotides, the CDR3 is TGTGCCAGCAGCCAATTAGCGGGAGGAGGATCAGATACGCAGTATTTT. Protein: CASSQLAGGGSDTQYF.

This clonotype has at least ten counts. The V call is TRBV11-1, the J call TRBJ2-1; tentatively, D is TRBD1 or TRBD2 (5 bases each). The CDR3 has 13 residues. The V end was cut by 1 base, the J end by 6 bases, with 7 bases between. The germline CDR1 and CDR2 sequences are SGHAT and FQDESV (reference sequence). The CDR3 DNA reads TGTGCCAGCAGCTTAGGAGGGGCCAATGAGCAGTTCTTC. It codes for CASSLGGANEQFF.

This clonotype appeared many times. The V and J genes are TRBV15 and TRBJ2-2; D not resolved. This CDR3 has 15 residues. Between the trimmed V and J ends, which lost 0 bases and 1 base, there was a span of 6 bases. The V gene's germline CDR1 is LNHNV and CDR2 YYDKDF (reference sequence). The CDR3, as DNA: TGTGCCACCAGCAGAGAGAAAAGGAACACCGGGGAGCTGTTTTTT. This codes for CATSREKRNTGELFF.

This clonotype has at least ten counts. The chain has TRBV7-9 and TRBJ2-1, with a possible D match to TRBD2 (5 bases). The CDR3 is 16 amino acids. V was pared by 0 bases and J by 4 bases, with 13 bases between. The germline V gene has CDR1 SEHNR and CDR2 FQNEAQ (reference sequence). This CDR3 is CASSLAGSGLYNEQFF. CDR3 DNA sequence: TGTGCCAGCAGCTTAGCGGGCAGCGGATTGTACAATGAGCAGTTCTTC.

This clonotype was observed at least ten times. J is TRBJ2-1 and V is TRBV11-2, with D perhaps TRBD1 (5 bases). The germline V and J ends were trimmed by 6 bases and 15 bases, with 15 bases remaining between them. CDR1 is SGHAT and CDR2 is FQNNGV in the germline V gene. This CDR3 has 11 amino acids. This chain's CDR3 is CASSYGHSRFF. CDR3 nucleotides: TGTGCCAGCAGTTACGGACACTCGCGGTTCTTC.

This clonotype appeared many times. V and J are TRBV5-1 and TRBJ2-7; D uncertain. Trimming cost V 3 bases and J 5 bases, with 12 bases left between them. The CDR3 is made up of 13 amino acids. Germline loops: CDR1 SGHRS, CDR2 YFSETQ. Written as DNA, the CDR3 is TGCGCCAGCAGCTCGACGGCCCTCCACGAGCAGTACTTC. Encoded protein: CASSSTALHEQYF.

The genes are TRBV5-1 and TRBJ2-1; no clear D. Germline CDR1 SGHRS, CDR2 YFSETQ. Trimming removed 0 bases from V and 6 bases from J, with 10 bases in between. The CDR3 spans 14 residues. CDR3 bases: TGCGCCAGCAGCTTGGCGGCAAGGCTCAATGAGCAGTTCTTC. Its protein product is CASSLAARLNEQFF.

This clonotype was seen at least ten times. The chain carries TRBV5-1 and TRBJ1-1, with TRBD1 matching over 8 bases. V shed 3 bases and J 3 bases; nucleotides not matched to a gene: 7. This CDR3 is built from 15 residues. Germline V CDR1 and CDR2: SGHRS, YFSETQ. The CDR3 region is CASSWGDRWDTEAFF. CDR3 DNA: TGCGCCAGCAGCTGGGGGGACAGGTGGGACACTGAAGCTTTCTTT.

This clonotype appeared many times. V and J are TRBV6-6 and TRBJ1-1; no clear D gene. Germline V gene data show CDR1 as MNHNY and CDR2 as SVGAGI (reference sequence). This CDR3 is built from 11 residues. Trimming took off 6 bases at V and 0 bases at J, with 2 bases between the two ends. The CDR3 DNA reads as TGTGCCAGCAGGATGAACACTGAAGCTTTCTTT. It translates to CASRMNTEAFF.

This clonotype was recorded many times. The rearrangement links TRBV30 to TRBJ2-7, with a possible D match to TRBD2 (6 bases). V lost 4 bases, J lost 0 bases, and 13 bases lay in between. CDR3 length equals 14 residues. Germline lookup yields CDR1 GTSNPN and CDR2 SVGIG (reference sequence). CDR3 region: CAWTLRGSSYEQYF. The CDR3 nucleotides read TGTGCCTGGACCTTACGGGGGAGCTCCTACGAGCAGTACTTC.

This clonotype showed up just a few times. With a much larger clone just one base away, this may be a read error. The V gene is TRBV10-3, the J gene TRBJ2-7, with a weak D call TRBD1 (6 bases). The CDR3 runs to 14 residues. Trimming removed 6 bases from V and 4 bases from J, with 16 bases in between. The germline V gene encodes CDR1 ENHRY and CDR2 SYGVKD. CDR3 protein: CAIRDVARGYEQYF. CDR3 nucleotides: TGTGCCATCAGAGACGTCGCCAGGGGATACGAGCAGTACTTC.

This clonotype has at least ten counts. The chain uses TRBV19 and TRBJ1-5; no clear D. CDR3 length: 15 residues. Germline V gives CDR1 LNHDA, CDR2 SQIVND (reference sequence). With 0 bases removed from V and 1 base from J, the gap between germline ends came to 7 bases. The CDR3 DNA reads TGTGCCAGTAGTATAGAAGGTAGGAGCAATCAGCCCCAGCATTTT. Translation: CASSIEGRSNQPQHF. The full variable domain, completed using reference TRBV19 and TRBJ1-5, is DGGITQSPKYLFRKEGQNVTLSCEQNLNHDAMYWYRQDPGQGLRLIYYSQIVNDFQKGDIAEGYSVSREKKESFPLTVTSAQKNPTAFYLCASSIEGRSNQPQHFGDGTRLSIL.

This clonotype is medium-sized (0.01 to 0.1%) within its sample. The rearrangement uses TRBV7-9 and TRBJ1-3; D perhaps matches TRBD1 (5 bases). The V and J ends lost 4 bases and 0 bases respectively, with 13 bases between them. CDR3 length: 16 amino acids. CDR1 is SEHNR and CDR2 is FQNEAQ in the germline V gene (reference sequence). In DNA, the CDR3 is TGTGCCAGCAGCTCTGGGGGAACGAGCTCTGGAAACACCATATATTTT. This translates into CASSSGGTSSGNTIYF.

This clonotype was picked up many times. The V gene is TRBV24-1, the J gene TRBJ2-3, with TRBD1 as a possible D gene (5 bases). The CDR3 is made up of 15 amino acids. Germline V gene sequence: CDR1 KGHDR, CDR2 SFDVKD. V dropped 0 bases and J dropped 1 base, with 7 bases sitting between them. In DNA, the CDR3 is TGTGCCACCAGTGATTTGGCCAGGGGCACAGATACGCAGTATTTT. Amino acid sequence: CATSDLARGTDTQYF.

This clonotype was observed a handful of times. V usage is TRBV27 and J usage is TRBJ2-2; D not certain. The germline V gene has CDR1 MNHEY and CDR2 SMNVEV (reference sequence). Trimming pared 11 bases from V and 2 bases from J, leaving 12 bases between. CDR3 length: 13 residues. The CDR3 bases are TGTGCCTCCCTAAGGAGAAACACCGGGGAGCTGTTTTTT. Encoded protein: CASLRRNTGELFF.

This rearrangement joins TRBV13 to TRBJ2-3; the match to TRBD2 covers 13 bases. CDR3 length: 17 amino acids. From germline, CDR1 is PRHDT and CDR2 FYEKMQ (reference sequence). The V and J ends lost 7 bases and 6 bases, in that order; junction bases with no gene match: 13. The CDR3 loop is CASTNGLAGASRDTQYF. The CDR3 nucleotides are TGTGCCAGCACAAATGGACTAGCGGGGGCCTCTAGGGATACGCAGTATTTT.

This clonotype appeared a few times. The rearrangement links TRBV10-3 to TRBJ2-7; TRBD1 agrees at 8 bases. The germline V gene has CDR1 ENHRY and CDR2 SYGVKD. Trimming cost V 6 bases and J 1 base; bases outside gene matches: 2. The CDR3 sequence is 13 residues long. In nucleotides, the CDR3 is TGTGCCATCAGGGGGACAGGTTCCTACGAGCAGTACTTC. Protein: CAIRGTGSYEQYF.